The sequence of this TCR beta chain was determined in a study of OX40 agonist ivuxolimab in advanced cancers. Trimming took 3 bases from V and 3 from J, leaving 10 bases between them. The CDR3 length is 14 residues. Germline V gene sequence: CDR1 SGHRS, CDR2 YFSETQ. The assay was immunoSEQ multiplex PCR, and TCRdb's table has in-frame clones only and misses some. This table holds roughly 8,200 clones, about 81% found once. The chain recombines TRBV5-1 with TRBJ1-3; no clear D gene. Material: CD4+ or CD8+ T cells sorted from blood, obtained in a trial of the OX40 agonist ivuxolimab. The sequence derives from an adult with an advanced solid tumor such as melanoma, head and neck, liver or kidney cancer. The CDR3 reads CASSYGVNGNTIYF. CDR3 sequence (DNA): TGCGCCAGCAGCTATGGGGTGAATGGAAACACCATATATTTT. Variable domain in full (rest from reference TRBV5-1 and TRBJ1-3): KAGVTQTPRYLIKTRGQQVTLSCSPISGHRSVSWYQQTPGQGLQFLFEYFSETQRNKGNFPGRFSGRQFSNSRSEMNVSTLELGDSALYLCASSYGVNGNTIYFGEGSWLTVV.